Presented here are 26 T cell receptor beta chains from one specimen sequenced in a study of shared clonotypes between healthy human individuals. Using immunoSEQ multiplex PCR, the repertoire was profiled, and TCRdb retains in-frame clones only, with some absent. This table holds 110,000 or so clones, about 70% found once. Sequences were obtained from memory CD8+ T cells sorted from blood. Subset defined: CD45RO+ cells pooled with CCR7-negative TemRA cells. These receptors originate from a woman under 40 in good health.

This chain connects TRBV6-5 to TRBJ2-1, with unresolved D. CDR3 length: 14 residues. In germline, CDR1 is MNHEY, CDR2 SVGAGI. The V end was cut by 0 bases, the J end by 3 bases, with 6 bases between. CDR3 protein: CASSYSPIYNEQFF. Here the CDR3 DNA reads TGTGCCAGCAGTTACTCGCCAATCTACAATGAGCAGTTCTTC.

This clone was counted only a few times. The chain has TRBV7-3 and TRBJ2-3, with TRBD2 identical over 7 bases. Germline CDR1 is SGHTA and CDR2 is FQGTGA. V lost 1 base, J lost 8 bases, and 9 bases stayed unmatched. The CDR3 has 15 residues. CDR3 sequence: CASSLKAGTSSTQYF. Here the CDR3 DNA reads TGTGCCAGCAGCTTAAAAGCGGGGACCTCCAGTACGCAGTATTTT.

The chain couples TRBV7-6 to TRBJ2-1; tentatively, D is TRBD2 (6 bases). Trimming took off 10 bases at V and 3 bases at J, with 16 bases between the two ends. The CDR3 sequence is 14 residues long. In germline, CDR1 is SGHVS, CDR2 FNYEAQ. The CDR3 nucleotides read TGTGCCACATCGAGGCGGCGGGACTACAATGAGCAGTTCTTC. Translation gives CATSRRRDYNEQFF. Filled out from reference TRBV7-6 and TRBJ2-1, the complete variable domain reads GAGVSQSPRYKVTKRGQDVALRCDPISGHVSLYWYRQALGQGPEFLTYFNYEAQQDKSGLPNDRFSAERPEGSISTLTIQRTEQRDSAMYRCATSRRRDYNEQFFGPGTRLTVL.

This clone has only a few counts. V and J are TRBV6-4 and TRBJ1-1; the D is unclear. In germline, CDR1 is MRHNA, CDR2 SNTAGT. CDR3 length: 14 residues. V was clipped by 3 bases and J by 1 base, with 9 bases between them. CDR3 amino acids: CASSESAENTEAFF. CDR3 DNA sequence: TGTGCCAGCAGTGAGTCTGCAGAGAACACTGAAGCTTTCTTT.

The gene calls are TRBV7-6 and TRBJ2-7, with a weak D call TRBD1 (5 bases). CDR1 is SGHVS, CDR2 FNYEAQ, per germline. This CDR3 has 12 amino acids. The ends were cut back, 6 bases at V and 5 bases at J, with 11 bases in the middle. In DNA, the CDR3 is TGTGCCAGCAGGGCATGGGGCGACGAGCAGTACTTC. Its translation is CASRAWGDEQYF.

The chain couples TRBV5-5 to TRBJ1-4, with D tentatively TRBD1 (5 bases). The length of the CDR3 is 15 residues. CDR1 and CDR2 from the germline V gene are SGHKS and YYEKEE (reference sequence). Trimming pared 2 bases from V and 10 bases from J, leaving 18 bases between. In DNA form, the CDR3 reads TGTGCCAGCAGCTTAGTCCAGGGACTTCTGGGAAAACTGTTTTTT. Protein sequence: CASSLVQGLLGKLFF.

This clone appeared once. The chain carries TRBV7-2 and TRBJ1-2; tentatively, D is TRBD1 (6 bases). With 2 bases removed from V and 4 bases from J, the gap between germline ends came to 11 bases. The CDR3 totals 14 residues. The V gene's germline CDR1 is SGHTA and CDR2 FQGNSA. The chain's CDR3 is CASSLYQGTYGYTF. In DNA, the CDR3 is TGTGCCAGCAGCTTATACCAGGGGACCTATGGCTACACCTTC.

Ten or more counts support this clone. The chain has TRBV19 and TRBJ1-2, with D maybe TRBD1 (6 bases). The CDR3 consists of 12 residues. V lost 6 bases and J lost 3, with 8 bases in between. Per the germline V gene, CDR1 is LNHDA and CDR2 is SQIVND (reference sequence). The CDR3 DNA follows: TGTGCCAGTAGAGGACAGTACTATGGCTACACCTTC. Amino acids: CASRGQYYGYTF.

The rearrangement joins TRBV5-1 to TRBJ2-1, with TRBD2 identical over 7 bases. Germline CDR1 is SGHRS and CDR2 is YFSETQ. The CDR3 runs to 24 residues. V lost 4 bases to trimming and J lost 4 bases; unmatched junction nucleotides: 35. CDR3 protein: CASSLIGLGAGTTNTGGWYNEQFF. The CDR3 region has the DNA TGCGCCAGCAGCCTAATAGGTCTGGGCGCCGGGACTACCAACACCGGGGGTTGGTACAATGAGCAGTTCTTC.

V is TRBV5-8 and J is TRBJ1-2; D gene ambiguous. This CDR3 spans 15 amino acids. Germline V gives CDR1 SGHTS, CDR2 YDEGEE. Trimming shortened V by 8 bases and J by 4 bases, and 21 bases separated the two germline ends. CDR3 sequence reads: CARRGERAGRYGYTF. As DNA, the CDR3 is TGTGCCAGACGCGGGGAGAGGGCGGGTCGCTATGGCTACACCTTC. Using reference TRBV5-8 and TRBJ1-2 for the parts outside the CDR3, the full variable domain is EAGVTQSPTHLIKTRGQQATLRCSPISGHTSVYWYQQALGLGLQFLLWYDEGEERNRGNFPPRFSGRQFPNYSSELNVNALELEDSALYLCARRGERAGRYGYTFGSGTRLTVV.

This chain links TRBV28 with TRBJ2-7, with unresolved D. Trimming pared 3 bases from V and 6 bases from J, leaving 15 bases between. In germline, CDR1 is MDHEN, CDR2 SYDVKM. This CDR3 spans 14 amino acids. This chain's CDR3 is CASSLTSVVCEQYF. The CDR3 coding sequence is TGTGCCAGCAGTTTGACATCCGTGGTATGCGAGCAGTACTTC.

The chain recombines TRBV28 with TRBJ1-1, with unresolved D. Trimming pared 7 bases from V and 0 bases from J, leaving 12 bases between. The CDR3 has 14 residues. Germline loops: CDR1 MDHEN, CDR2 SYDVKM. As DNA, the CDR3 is TGTGCCAGCAAAAGGGTCGGAGTGAACACTGAAGCTTTCTTT. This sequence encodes CASKRVGVNTEAFF.

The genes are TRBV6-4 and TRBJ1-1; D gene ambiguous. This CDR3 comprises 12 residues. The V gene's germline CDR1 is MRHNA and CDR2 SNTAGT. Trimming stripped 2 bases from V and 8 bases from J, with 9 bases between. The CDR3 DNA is TGTGCCAGCAGTGACCATCGGAGGGAAGCTTTCTTT. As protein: CASSDHRREAFF.

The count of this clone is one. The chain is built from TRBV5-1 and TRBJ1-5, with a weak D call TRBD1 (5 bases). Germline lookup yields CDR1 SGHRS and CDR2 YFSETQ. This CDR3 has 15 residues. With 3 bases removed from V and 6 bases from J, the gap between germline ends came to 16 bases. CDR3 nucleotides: TGCGCCAGCAGCTACGGGACGGAAGGCGGTCAGCCCCAGCATTTT. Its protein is CASSYGTEGGQPQHF.

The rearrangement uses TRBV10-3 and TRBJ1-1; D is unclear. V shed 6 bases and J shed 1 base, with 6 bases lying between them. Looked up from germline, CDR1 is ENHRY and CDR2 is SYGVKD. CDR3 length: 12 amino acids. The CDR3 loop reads CAISLENTEAFF. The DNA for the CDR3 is TGTGCCATCAGCCTAGAGAACACTGAAGCTTTCTTT.

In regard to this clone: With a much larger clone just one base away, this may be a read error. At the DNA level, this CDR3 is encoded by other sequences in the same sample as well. CDR3 protein: CASSQDSVREQSSYNEQFF. The DNA of the CDR3 is TGCGCCAGCAGCCAAGATTCGGTGAGGGAACAGAGCTCCTACAATGAGCAGTTCTTC. The chain links TRBV4-1 to TRBJ2-1, with D possibly matching TRBD2 (5 bases). The germline CDR1 and CDR2 sequences are MGHRA and YSYEKL. Trimming stripped 0 bases from V and 0 bases from J, with 18 bases between. This CDR3 region has 19 residues.

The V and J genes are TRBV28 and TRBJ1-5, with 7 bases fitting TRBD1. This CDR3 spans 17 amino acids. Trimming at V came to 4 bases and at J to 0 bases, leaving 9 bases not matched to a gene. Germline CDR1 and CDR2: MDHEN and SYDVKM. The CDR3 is CASSSPRGQNSNQPQHF. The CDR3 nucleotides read TGTGCCAGCAGTTCACCGAGGGGACAGAATAGCAATCAGCCCCAGCATTTT.

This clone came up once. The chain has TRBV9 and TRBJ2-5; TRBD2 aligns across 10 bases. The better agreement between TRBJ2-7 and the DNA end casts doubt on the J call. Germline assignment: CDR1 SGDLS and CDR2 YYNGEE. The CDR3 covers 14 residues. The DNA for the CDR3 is TGTGCCAGCAGCGCAAGCGGGAGGGTTGACGAGCAGTACTTC. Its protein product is CASSASGRVDEQYF.

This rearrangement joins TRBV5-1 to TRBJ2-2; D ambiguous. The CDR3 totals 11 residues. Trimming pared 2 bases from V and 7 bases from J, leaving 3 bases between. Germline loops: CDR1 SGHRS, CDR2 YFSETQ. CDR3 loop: CASSFGGELFF. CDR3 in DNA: TGCGCCAGCAGCTTTGGCGGGGAGCTGTTTTTT.

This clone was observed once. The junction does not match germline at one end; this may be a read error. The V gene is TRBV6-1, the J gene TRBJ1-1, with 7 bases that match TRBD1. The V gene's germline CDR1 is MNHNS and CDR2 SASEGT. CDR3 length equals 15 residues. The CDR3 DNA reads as TGTGCCAGCAGTGATGGGAAAGGGGGCGCGTCTGAGGCTTTCTTT. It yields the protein CASSDGKGGASEAFF.

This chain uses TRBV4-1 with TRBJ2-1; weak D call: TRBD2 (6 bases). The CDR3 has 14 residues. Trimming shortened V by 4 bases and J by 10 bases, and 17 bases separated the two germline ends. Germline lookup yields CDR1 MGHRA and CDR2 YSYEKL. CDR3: CASSPLLRAGEQFF. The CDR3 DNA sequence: TGCGCCAGCAGCCCCCTCTTGAGAGCGGGCGAGCAGTTCTTC.

The CDR3 loop is CASSSTGLLQETQYF. CDR3 nucleotide sequence: TGTGCCAGCAGCTCGACAGGACTTCTACAAGAGACCCAGTACTTC. The chain links TRBV7-9 to TRBJ2-5, with D possibly matching TRBD1 (6 bases). CDR3 length: 15 residues. Germline V gene lookup returns CDR1 SEHNR and CDR2 FQNEAQ (reference sequence). Trimming took off 4 bases at V and 2 bases at J, with 14 bases between the two ends.

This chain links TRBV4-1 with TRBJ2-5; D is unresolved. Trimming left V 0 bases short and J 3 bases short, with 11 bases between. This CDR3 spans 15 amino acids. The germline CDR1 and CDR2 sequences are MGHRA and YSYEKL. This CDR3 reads CASSQDRVGEETQYF. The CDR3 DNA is TGCGCCAGCAGCCAAGATCGCGTGGGCGAAGAGACCCAGTACTTC.

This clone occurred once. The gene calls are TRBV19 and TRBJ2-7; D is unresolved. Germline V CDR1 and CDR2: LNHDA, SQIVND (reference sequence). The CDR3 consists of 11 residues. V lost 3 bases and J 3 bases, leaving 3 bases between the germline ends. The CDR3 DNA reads TGTGCCAGTAGTATCCTCTACGAGCAGTACTTC. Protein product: CASSILYEQYF.

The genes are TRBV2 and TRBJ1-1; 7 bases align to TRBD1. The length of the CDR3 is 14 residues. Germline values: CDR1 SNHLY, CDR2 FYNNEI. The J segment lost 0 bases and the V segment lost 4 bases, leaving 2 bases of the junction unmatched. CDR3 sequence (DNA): TGTGCCAGCAGTGGACAGGGAATGAACACTGAAGCTTTCTTT. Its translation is CASSGQGMNTEAFF.

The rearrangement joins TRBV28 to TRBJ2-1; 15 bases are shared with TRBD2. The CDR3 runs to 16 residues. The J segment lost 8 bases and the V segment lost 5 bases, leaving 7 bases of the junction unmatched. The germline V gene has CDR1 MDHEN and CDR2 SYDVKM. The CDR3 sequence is CASSPGTSGRWDEQFF. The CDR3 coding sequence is TGTGCCAGCAGTCCGGGGACTAGCGGGAGGTGGGATGAGCAGTTCTTC.